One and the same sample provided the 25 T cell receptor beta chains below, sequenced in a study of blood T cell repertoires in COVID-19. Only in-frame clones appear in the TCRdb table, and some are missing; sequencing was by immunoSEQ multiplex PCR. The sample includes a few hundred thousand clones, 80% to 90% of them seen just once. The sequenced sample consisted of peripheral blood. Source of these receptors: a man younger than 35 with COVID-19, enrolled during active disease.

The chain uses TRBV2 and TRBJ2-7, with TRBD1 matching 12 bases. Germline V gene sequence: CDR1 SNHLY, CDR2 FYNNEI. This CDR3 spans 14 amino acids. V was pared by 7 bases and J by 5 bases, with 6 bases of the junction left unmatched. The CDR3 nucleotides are TGTGCCAGCACCCGGGACAGGGGGCCCCACGAGCAGTACTTC. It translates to CASTRDRGPHEQYF.

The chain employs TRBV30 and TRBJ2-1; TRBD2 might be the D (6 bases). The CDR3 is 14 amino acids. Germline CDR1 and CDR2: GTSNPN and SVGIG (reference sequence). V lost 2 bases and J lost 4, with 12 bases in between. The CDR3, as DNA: TGTGCCTGGAGTTGGGGGACTGGTTACAATGAGCAGTTCTTC. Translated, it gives CAWSWGTGYNEQFF.

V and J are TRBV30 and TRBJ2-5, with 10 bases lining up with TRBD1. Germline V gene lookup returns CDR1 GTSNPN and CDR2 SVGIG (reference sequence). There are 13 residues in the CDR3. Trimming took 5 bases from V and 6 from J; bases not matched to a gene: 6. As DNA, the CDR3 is TGTGCCTGGGCCTGGACAGGGGGAAAGACCCAGTACTTC. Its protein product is CAWAWTGGKTQYF.

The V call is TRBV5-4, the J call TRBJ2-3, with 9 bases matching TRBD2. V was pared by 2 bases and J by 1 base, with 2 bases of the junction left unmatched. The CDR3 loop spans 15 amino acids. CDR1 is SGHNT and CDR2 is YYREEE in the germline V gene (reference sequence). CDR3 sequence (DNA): TGTGCCAGCAGCTTCTTAGCGGGAGGCACAGATACGCAGTATTTT. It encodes CASSFLAGGTDTQYF.

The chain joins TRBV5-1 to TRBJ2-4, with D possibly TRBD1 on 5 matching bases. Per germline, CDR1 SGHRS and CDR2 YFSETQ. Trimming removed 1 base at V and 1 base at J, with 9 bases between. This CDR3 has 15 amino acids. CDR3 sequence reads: CASSLQGSAKNIQYF. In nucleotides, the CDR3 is TGCGCCAGCAGCTTGCAGGGTTCGGCCAAAAACATTCAGTACTTC.

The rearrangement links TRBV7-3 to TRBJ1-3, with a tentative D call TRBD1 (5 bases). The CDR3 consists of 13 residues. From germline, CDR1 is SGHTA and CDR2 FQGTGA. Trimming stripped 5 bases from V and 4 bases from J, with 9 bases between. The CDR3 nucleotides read TGTGCCAGCAGCAGGACAAACGGAAACACCATATATTTT. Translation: CASSRTNGNTIYF.

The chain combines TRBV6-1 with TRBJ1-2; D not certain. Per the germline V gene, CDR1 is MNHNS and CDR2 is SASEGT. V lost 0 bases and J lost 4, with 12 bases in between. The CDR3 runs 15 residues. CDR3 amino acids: CASSEALKATYGYTF. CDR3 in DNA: TGTGCCAGCAGTGAAGCGCTAAAAGCGACCTATGGCTACACCTTC.

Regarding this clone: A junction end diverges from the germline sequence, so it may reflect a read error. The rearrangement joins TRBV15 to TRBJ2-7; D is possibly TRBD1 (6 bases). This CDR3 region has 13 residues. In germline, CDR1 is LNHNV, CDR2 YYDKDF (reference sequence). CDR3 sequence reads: CASSRDISYEQYF. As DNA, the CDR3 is TGTGCCAGCAGCCGGGACATAAGCTACGAGCAGTACTTC.

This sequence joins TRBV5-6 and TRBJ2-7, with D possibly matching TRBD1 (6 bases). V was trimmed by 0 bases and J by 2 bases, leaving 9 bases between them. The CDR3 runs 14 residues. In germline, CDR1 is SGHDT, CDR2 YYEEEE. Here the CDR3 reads CASSLAGTTYEQYF. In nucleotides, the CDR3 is TGTGCCAGCAGCTTGGCCGGGACAACCTACGAGCAGTACTTC. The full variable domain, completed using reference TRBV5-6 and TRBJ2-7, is DAGVTQSPTHLIKTRGQQVTLRCSPKSGHDTVSWYQQALGQGPQFIFQYYEEEERQRGNFPDRFSGHQFPNYSSELNVNALLLGDSALYLCASSLAGTTYEQYFGPGTRLTVT.

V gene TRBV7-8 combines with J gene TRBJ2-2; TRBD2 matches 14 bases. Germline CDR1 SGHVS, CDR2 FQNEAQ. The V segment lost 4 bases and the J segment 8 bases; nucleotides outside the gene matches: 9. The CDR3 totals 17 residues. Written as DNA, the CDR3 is TGTGCCAGCAGCTGGCCGGGACTAGCGGGAGATGGAGGGGAGCTGTTTTTT. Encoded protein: CASSWPGLAGDGGELFF.

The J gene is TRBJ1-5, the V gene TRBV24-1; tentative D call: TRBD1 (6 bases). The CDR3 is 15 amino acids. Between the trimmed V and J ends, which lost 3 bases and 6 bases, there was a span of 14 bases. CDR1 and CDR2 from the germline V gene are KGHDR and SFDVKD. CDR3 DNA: TGTGCCACCAGTGATCACGGGACAAGAGGTCAGCCCCAGCATTTT. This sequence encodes CATSDHGTRGQPQHF.

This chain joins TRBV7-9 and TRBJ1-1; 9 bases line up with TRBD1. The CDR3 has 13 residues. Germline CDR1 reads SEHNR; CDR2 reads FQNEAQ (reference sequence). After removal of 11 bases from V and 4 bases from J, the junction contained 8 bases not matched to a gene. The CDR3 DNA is TGTGCCGGACGGGAGACAGGGGGCACTGAAGCTTTCTTT. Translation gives CAGRETGGTEAFF. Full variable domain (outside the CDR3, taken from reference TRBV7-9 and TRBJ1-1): DTGVSQNPRHKITKRGQNVTFRCDPISEHNRLYWYRQTLGQGPEFLTYFQNEAQLEKSRLLSDRFSAERPKGSFSTLEIQRTEQGDSAMYLCAGRETGGTEAFFGQGTRLTVV.

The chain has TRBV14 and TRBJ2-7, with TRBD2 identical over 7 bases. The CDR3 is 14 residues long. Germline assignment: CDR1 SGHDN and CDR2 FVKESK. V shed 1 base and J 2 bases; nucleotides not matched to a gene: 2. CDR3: CASSQVRGAYEQYF. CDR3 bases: TGTGCCAGCAGCCAAGTTCGGGGGGCCTACGAGCAGTACTTC.

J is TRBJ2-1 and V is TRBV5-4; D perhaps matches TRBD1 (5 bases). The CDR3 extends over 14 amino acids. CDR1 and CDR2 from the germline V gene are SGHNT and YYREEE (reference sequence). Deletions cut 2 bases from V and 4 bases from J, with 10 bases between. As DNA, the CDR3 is TGTGCCAGCAGCTTAGAACAGGATTACAATGAGCAGTTCTTC. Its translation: CASSLEQDYNEQFF.

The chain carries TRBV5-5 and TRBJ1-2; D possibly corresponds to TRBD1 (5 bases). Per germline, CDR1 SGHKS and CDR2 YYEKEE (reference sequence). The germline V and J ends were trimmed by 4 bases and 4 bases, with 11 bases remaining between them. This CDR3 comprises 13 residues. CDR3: CASSQDNFYGYTF. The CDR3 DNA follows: TGTGCCAGCAGCCAGGACAATTTCTATGGCTACACCTTC.

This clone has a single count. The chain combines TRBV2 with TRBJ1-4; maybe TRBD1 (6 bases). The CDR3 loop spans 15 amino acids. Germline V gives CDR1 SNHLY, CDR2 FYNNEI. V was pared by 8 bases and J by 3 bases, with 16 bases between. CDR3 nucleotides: TGTGCCAGCGGGGAAAGAGAGGGGGCTAATGAAAAACTGTTTTTT. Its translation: CASGEREGANEKLFF.

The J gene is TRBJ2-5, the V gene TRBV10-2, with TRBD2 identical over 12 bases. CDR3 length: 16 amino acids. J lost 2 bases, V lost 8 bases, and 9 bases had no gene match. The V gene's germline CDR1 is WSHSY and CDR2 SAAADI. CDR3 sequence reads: CASRLAGVGGQETQYF. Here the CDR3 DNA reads TGCGCCAGCCGACTAGCGGGAGTGGGGGGTCAAGAGACCCAGTACTTC.

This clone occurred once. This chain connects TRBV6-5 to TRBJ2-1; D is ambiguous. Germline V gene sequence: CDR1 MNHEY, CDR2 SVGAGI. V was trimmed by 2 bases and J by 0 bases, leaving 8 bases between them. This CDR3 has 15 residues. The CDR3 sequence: CASSYGLSSYNEQFF. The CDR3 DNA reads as TGTGCCAGCAGTTACGGGCTAAGCTCCTACAATGAGCAGTTCTTC.

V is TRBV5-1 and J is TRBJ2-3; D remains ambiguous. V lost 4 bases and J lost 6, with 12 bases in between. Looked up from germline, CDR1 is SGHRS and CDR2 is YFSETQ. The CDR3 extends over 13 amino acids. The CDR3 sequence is CASSHGWSDTQYF. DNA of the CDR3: TGCGCCAGCAGCCACGGGTGGTCTGATACGCAGTATTTT.

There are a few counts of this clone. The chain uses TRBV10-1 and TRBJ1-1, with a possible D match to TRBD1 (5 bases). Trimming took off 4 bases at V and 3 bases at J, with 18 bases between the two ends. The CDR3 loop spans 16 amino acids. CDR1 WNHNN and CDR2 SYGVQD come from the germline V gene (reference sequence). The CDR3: CASSGSEWGLDTEAFF. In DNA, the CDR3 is TGCGCCAGCAGTGGAAGTGAGTGGGGCCTGGACACTGAAGCTTTCTTT.

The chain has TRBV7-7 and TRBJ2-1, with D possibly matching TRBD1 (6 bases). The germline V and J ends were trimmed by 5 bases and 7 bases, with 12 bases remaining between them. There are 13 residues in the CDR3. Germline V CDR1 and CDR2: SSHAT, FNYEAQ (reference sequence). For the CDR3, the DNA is TGTGCCAGCAGCCCCGGGACACGTAATGAGCAGTTCTTC. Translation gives CASSPGTRNEQFF.

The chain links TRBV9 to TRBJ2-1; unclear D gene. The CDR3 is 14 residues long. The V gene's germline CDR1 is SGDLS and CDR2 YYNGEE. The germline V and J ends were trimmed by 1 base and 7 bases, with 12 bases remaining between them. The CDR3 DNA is TGTGCCAGCAGCGTAAACTACCTGCGAAATGAGCAGTTCTTC. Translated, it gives CASSVNYLRNEQFF.

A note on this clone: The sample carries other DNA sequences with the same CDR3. The chain's CDR3 is CASSGTGGNQPQHF. The CDR3 bases are TGTGCCAGCTCAGGGACAGGAGGCAATCAGCCCCAGCATTTT. This rearrangement joins TRBV19 to TRBJ1-5; 8 bases fit TRBD1. In germline, CDR1 is LNHDA, CDR2 SQIVND (reference sequence). The CDR3 spans 14 residues. The J segment lost 2 bases and the V segment lost 9 bases, leaving 6 bases of the junction unmatched.

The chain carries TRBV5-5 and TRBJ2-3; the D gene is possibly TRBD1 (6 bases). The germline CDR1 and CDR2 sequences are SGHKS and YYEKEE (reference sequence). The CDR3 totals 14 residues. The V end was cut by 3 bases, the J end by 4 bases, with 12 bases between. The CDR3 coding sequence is TGTGCCAGCAGCTCTTGGACAGCTGCAGATACGCAGTATTTT. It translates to CASSSWTAADTQYF.

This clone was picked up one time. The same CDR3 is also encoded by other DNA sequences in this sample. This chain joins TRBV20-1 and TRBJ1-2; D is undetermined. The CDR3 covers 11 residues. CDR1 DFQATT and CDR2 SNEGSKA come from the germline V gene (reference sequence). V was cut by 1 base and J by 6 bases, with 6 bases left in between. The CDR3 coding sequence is TGCAGTGCTAGAGGACAACATGGCTACACCTTC. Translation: CSARGQHGYTF.